This TCR beta chain was recorded in a study of regulatory T cells in long-lasting Graves disease. At least ten counts were recorded for this clonotype. What it binds is not known. Time point in this sample: persistent/refractory GD, antithyroid drugs over 5 years with positive TRAb. From PBMCs, RNA was extracted and then used to make the TCR library. Arm-PCR of CDR3 regions and iRepertoire HTBI primers were the basis on which TCR beta libraries were built. One entry per CDR3 protein results from TCRdb running MiXCR on the multiplex PCR reads. The sample comprises fewer than 450,000 distinct CDR3 sequences, about 25% of which are singletons, and roughly 26% rests with the top ten. Points from the study as a whole: Public clonotype sharing was higher in persistent than newly diagnosed patients.

CDR1 is SGHTA, CDR2 FQGNSA, per germline. V lost 5 bases and J lost 4, with 14 bases in between. The CDR3 loop spans 14 amino acids. The sample was peripheral blood mononuclear cells (PBMCs), taken when the disease was refractory, from a patient treated with antithyroid drugs. The chain uses TRBV7-2 and TRBJ2-5; D not resolved. The origin of this receptor is a female donor with Graves disease. CDR3 sequence reads: CASSTTGSAETQYF. As DNA, the CDR3 is TGTGCCAGCAGCACCACTGGGTCCGCAGAGACCCAGTACTTC.